A selection of T cell receptor beta chains follows, all from one sample in a study of T cell repertoires in cytomegalovirus infection. TCRdb reanalysed the reads using MiXCR and keeps one entry per CDR3 protein. The data show roughly 500,000 distinct CDR3 sequences, with about 33% seen just once and 17% held by the top ten. Their antigen targets remain unknown. Sequenced here: cultured PBMCs, sampled from culture after CMV antigen stimulation. The receptor source for this set is a human donor in good health (CMV status not recorded). Some clones in this sample may be carry-over from other donors' samples. The CDR3 runs from the conserved cysteine through the conserved F or W. D genes are given only for firm matches. Some rows mark clone size as missing; the rest say once, few, many or name a class of expanded clone.

size: .; D: .; J: TRBJ2-7; V: TRBV9; DNA: TGTGCCAGCAGCCCAACGACTCCCCCAGAGCAGTACTTC; CDR3: CASSPTTPPEQYF
size: .; D: .; J: TRBJ1-4; V: TRBV7-9; DNA: TGTGCCAGCAGCTTTTCCAGGGGAGGAGAAAAACTGTTTTTT; CDR3: CASSFSRGGEKLFF
size: few; D: TRBD1; J: TRBJ1-6; V: TRBV28; DNA: TGTGCCATAGACAGGGGGAATAACTCACCCCTCCACTTT; CDR3: CAIDRGNNSPLHF
size: .; D: TRBD2; J: TRBJ2-3; V: TRBV29-1; DNA: TGCAGCGCCCGAAGGACTAGCGGGGCGGCAGATACGCAGTATTTT; CDR3: CSARRTSGAADTQYF
size: many; D: .; J: TRBJ2-4; V: TRBV11-2; DNA: TGTGCCAGCAGTGTAGCCAAAAACATTCAGTACTTC; CDR3: CASSVAKNIQYF
size: .; D: TRBD1; J: TRBJ2-5; V: TRBV11-2; DNA: TGTGCCAGCAGCTTAGAGGCCAGGGGGCGAGAGACCCAGTACTTC; CDR3: CASSLEARGRETQYF
size: once; D: TRBD1; J: TRBJ2-7; V: TRBV12-3/TRBV12-4; DNA: TGTGCCAGCAGAAAACCACCGGGACAGGGGACGGACGAGCAGTACTTC; CDR3: CASRKPPGQGTDEQYF
size: .; D: .; J: TRBJ1-5; V: TRBV6-2/TRBV6-3; DNA: TGTGCCAGCAGATCTGGCCCCCAGGGTTTGAGCAATCAGCCCCAGCATTTT; CDR3: CASRSGPQGLSNQPQHF
size: .; D: .; J: TRBJ2-7; V: TRBV5-1; DNA: TGCGCCAGCAGACTCTCGAGTCCAGGGGACGAGCAGTACTTC; CDR3: CASRLSSPGDEQYF
size: .; D: TRBD1; J: TRBJ1-3; V: TRBV7-9; DNA: TGTGCCAGCAACGACAGGGAAGGAAACACCATATATTTT; CDR3: CASNDREGNTIYF
size: many; D: .; J: TRBJ2-1; V: TRBV7-2; DNA: TGTGCCAGCACCATGCCTGGGGGTGAGCAGTTCTTC; CDR3: CASTMPGGEQFF
size: few; D: .; J: TRBJ1-1; V: TRBV6-5; DNA: TGTGCCAGCAGTTTCTCAGTACGGGTCACTGAAGCTTTCTTT; CDR3: CASSFSVRVTEAFF
size: .; D: .; J: TRBJ2-2; V: TRBV11-2; DNA: TGTGCCAGCAGCCCTCTGAAAGGGGGGAACACCGGGGAGCTGTTTTTT; CDR3: CASSPLKGGNTGELFF
size: few; D: TRBD2; J: TRBJ2-3; V: TRBV4-1; DNA: TGCGCCAGCAGCCAAGATCACTTAGCGGGATTGGCTACGCAGTATTTT; CDR3: CASSQDHLAGLATQYF
size: few; D: TRBD2; J: TRBJ2-1; V: TRBV19; DNA: TGTGCCAGTAGTATGACTAGCGGGAGGCTGGGTAATGAGCAGTTCTTC; CDR3: CASSMTSGRLGNEQFF
size: .; D: TRBD2; J: TRBJ2-1; V: TRBV7-2; DNA: TGTGCCAGCAGCTTGGGGCGGGAGTGGTATGAGCAGTTCTTC; CDR3: CASSLGREWYEQFF
size: .; D: TRBD1; J: TRBJ2-1; V: TRBV24-1; DNA: TGTGCCACCAGTGATAACAGGGGACAGACCTACAATGAGCAGTTCTTC; CDR3: CATSDNRGQTYNEQFF
size: .; D: .; J: TRBJ1-5; V: TRBV6-5; DNA: TGTGCCAGCGGTGAGGGGATGAGGCAGCCCCAGCATTTT; CDR3: CASGEGMRQPQHF
size: .; D: TRBD1; J: TRBJ2-2; V: TRBV4-3; DNA: TGCGCCAGCAGCCTAGGGACAGCCTCGGGCGGGGAGCTGTTTTTT; CDR3: CASSLGTASGGELFF
size: many; D: TRBD2; J: TRBJ2-3; V: TRBV7-9; DNA: TGTGCCAGCAGCTTCGGACTAGCGGGACACACAGATACGCAGTATTTT; CDR3: CASSFGLAGHTDTQYF
size: .; D: .; J: TRBJ1-4; V: TRBV7-2; DNA: TGTGCCAGCAACCTTAGAACTAATGAAAAACTGTTTTTT; CDR3: CASNLRTNEKLFF
size: few; D: .; J: TRBJ2-1; V: TRBV28; DNA: TGTGCCAGCAGTCCTTACCCTAGGGGGAGGGGAACCTACAATGAGCAGTTCTTC; CDR3: CASSPYPRGRGTYNEQFF